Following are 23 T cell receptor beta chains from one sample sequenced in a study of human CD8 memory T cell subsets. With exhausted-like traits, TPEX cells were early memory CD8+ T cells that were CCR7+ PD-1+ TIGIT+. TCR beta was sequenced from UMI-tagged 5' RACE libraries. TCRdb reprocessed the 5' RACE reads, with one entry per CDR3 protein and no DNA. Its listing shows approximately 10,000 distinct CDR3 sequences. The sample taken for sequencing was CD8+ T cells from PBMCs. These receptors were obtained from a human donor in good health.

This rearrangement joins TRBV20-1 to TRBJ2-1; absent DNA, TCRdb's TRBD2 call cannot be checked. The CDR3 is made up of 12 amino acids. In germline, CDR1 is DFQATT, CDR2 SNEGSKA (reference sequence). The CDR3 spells CSASSGSNEQFF.

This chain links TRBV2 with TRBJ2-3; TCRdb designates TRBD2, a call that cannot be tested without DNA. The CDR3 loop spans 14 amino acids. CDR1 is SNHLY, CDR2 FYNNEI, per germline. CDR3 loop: CASSELAGGPLRHF.

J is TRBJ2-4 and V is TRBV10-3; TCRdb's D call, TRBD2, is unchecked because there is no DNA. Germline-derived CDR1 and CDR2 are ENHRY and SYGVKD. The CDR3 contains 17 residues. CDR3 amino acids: CAISESAGLALGNIQYF.

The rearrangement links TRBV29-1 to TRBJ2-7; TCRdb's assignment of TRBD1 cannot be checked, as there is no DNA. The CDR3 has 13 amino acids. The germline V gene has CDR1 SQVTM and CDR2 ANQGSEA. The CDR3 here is CSVPGTDSHEQYF.

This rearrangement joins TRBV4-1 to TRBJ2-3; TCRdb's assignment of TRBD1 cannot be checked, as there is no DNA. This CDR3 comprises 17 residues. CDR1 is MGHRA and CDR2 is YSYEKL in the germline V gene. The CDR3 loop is CASSQEPTGGRADTQYF.

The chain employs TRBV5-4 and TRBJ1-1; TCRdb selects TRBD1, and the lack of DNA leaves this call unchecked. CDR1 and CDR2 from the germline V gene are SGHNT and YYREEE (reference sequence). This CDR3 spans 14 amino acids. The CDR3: CASSPDRLNTEAFF.

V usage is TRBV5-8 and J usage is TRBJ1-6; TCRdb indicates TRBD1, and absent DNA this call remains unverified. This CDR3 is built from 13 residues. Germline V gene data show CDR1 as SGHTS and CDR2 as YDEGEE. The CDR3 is CASSRREISPLHF. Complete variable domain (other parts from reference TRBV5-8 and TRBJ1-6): EAGVTQSPTHLIKTRGQQATLRCSPISGHTSVYWYQQALGLGLQFLLWYDEGEERNRGNFPPRFSGRQFPNYSSELNVNALELEDSALYLCASSRREISPLHFGNGTRLTVT.

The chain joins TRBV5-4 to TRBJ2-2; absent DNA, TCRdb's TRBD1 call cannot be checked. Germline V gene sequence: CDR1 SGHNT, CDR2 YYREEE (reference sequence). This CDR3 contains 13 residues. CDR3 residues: CASSKGETGELFF.

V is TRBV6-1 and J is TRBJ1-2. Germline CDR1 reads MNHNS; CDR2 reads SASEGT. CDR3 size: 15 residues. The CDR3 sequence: CASSEGPTTNYGYTF.

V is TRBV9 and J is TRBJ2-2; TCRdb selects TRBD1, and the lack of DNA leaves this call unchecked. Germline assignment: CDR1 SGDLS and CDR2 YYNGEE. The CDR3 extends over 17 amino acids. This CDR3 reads CASSVTRDIRNTGELFF.

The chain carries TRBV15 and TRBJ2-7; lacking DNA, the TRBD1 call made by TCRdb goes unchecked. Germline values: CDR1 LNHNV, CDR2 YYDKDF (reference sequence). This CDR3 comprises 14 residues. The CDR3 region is CATSRTGSSYEQYF.

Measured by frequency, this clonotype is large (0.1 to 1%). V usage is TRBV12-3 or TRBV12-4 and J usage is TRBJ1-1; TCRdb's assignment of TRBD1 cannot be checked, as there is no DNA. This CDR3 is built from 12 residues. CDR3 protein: CASSTTGPEAFF.

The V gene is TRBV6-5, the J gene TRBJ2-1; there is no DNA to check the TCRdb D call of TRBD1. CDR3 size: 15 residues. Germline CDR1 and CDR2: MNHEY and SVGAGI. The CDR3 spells CASSPQTGNYNEQFF.

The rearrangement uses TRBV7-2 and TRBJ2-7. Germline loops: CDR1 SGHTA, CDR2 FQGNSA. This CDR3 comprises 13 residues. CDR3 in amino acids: CASSLAIAYEQYF.

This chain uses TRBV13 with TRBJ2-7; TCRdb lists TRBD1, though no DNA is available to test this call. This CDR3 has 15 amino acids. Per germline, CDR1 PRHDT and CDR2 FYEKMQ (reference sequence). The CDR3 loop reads CASSLGPQGTYEQYF.

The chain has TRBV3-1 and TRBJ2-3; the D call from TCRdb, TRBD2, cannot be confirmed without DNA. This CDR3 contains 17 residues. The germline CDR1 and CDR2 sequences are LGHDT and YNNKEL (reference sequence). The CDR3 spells CASSQGQASGRTDTQYF.

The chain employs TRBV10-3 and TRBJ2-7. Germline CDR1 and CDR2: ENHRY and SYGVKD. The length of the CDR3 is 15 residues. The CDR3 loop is CAISDSTGSTYEQYF.

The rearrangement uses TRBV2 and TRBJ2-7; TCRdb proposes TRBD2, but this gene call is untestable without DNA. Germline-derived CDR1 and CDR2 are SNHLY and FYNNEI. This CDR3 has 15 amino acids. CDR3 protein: CASSEEEGLGYEQYF. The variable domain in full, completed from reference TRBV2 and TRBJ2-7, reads EPEVTQTPSHQVTQMGQEVILRCVPISNHLYFYWYRQILGQKVEFLVSFYNNEISEKSEIFDDQFSVERPDGSNFTLKIRSTKLEDSAMYFCASSEEEGLGYEQYFGPGTRLTVT.

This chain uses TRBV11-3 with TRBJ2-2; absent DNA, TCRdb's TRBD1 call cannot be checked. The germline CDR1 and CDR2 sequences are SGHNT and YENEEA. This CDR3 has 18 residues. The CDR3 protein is CASSLAFGQGPNTGELFF.

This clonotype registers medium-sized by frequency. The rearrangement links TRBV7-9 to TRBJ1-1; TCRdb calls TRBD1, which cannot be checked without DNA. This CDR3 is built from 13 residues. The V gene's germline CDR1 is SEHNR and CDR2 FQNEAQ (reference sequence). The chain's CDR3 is CASRPTGGTEAFF.

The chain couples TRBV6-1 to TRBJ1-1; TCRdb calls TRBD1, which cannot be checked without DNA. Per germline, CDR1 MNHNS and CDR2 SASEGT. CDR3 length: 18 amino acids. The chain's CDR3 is CASSEARTGNILNTEAFF.

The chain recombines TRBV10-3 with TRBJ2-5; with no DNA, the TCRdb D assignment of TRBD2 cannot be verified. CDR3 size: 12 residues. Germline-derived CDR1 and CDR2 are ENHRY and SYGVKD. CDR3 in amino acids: CAISGPQETQYF.

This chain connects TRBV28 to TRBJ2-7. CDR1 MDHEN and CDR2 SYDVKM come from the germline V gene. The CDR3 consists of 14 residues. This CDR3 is CASSLLDSPYEQYF.